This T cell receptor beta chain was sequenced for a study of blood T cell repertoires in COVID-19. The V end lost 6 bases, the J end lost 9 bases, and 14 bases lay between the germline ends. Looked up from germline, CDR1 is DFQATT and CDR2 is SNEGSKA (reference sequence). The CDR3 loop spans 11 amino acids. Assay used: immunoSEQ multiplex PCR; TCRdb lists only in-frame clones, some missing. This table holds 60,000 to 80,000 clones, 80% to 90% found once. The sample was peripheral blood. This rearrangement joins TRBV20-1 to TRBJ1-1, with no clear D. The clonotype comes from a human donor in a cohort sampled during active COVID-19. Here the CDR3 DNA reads TGCAGTGCGCCTAAAGACAAACAAGCTTTCTTT. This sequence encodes CSAPKDKQAFF.